This T cell receptor beta chain was identified during a study of CD4 and CD8 cells across lung adenocarcinoma regions. TCRdb reprocessed the PCR reads via MiXCR and lists one record per CDR3 protein. The table records some 20,000 distinct CDR3 sequences, about 46% of them present only once. The patients had localized lung adenocarcinoma, a non-small cell subtype. This clonotype was detected ten times or more. This CDR3 contains 16 residues. In germline, CDR1 is MGHRA, CDR2 YSYEKL. Trimming removed 4 bases at V and 0 bases at J, with 14 bases between. The chain combines TRBV4-1 with TRBJ2-3; D tentatively reads TRBD1 or TRBD2 (6 bases each). This receptor was taken from a male donor with lung adenocarcinoma. The CD4 and CD8 labels of this study may be unreliable. Sequencing was performed on CD4+ T cells from the margin of a lung tumor. The CDR3 loop is CASSPGAAASTDTQYF. CDR3 coding DNA: TGCGCCAGCAGCCCGGGGGCAGCGGCCAGCACAGATACGCAGTATTTT.